What follows are 16 T cell receptor beta chains derived from one specimen sequenced in a study of blood T cell repertoires in COVID-19. Here immunoSEQ multiplex PCR was the method, and the copy in TCRdb shows in-frame clones only, minus some. The sample has fewer than 100,000 clones; 85% to 90% are singletons. The sequencing input was peripheral blood. The receptors shown here come from a human donor in a cohort sampled during active COVID-19.

The genes are TRBV5-4 and TRBJ2-1; perhaps TRBD1 as D (7 bases). Germline V gene data show CDR1 as SGHNT and CDR2 as YYREEE (reference sequence). The CDR3 extends over 19 amino acids. V dropped 2 bases and J dropped 7 bases, with 28 bases sitting between them. CDR3 sequence reads: CASSFQGGGGALNGNEQFF. As DNA, the CDR3 is TGTGCCAGCAGCTTTCAGGGGGGAGGAGGTGCGCTAAATGGAAATGAGCAGTTCTTC.

The chain has TRBV2 and TRBJ1-5, with 8 bases identical to TRBD1. In germline, CDR1 is SNHLY, CDR2 FYNNEI. The V segment lost 5 bases and the J segment 2 bases; nucleotides outside the gene matches: 5. This CDR3 region has 15 residues. This CDR3 is CASSLGQAGNQPQHF. For the CDR3, the DNA is TGTGCCAGCAGTCTGGGACAGGCCGGCAATCAGCCCCAGCATTTT.

V gene TRBV9 combines with J gene TRBJ2-7; tentative D call: TRBD2 (5 bases). V was cut by 0 bases and J by 5 bases, with 9 bases left in between. CDR1 and CDR2 (germline): SGDLS, YYNGEE. This CDR3 region has 13 residues. The DNA of the CDR3 is TGTGCCAGCAGCGTAGGAGGAGGTAACGAGCAGTACTTC. This encodes CASSVGGGNEQYF.

This rearrangement joins TRBV15 to TRBJ2-3; weak D call: TRBD2 (5 bases). The germline CDR1 and CDR2 sequences are LNHNV and YYDKDF (reference sequence). Trimming pared 5 bases from V and 3 bases from J, leaving 18 bases between. CDR3 length: 16 amino acids. CDR3 region: CATSAGSGSHTDTQYF. Here the CDR3 DNA reads TGTGCCACCAGCGCGGGTAGTGGGTCCCATACAGATACGCAGTATTTT.

Only a few counts were recorded for this clone. The chain uses TRBV13 and TRBJ1-2; TRBD1 matches at 9 bases. The CDR3 has 14 amino acids. From germline, CDR1 is PRHDT and CDR2 FYEKMQ (reference sequence). The junction had 6 bases not matched to a gene; V was cut back by 0 bases and J by 10 bases. The CDR3 DNA follows: TGTGCCAGCAGCTTAGGCCTCGGACAGGGGTTCTACACCTTC. It is translated as CASSLGLGQGFYTF.

The V gene is TRBV3-1 (or the pseudogene TRBV3-2), the J gene TRBJ1-4; a weak D match, TRBD1 (6 bases). Per germline, CDR1 LGHDT and CDR2 YNNKEL (reference sequence). CDR3 length equals 15 residues. V was pared by 0 bases and J by 6 bases, with 11 bases between. This CDR3 reads CASSQERTADEKLFF. The CDR3 DNA sequence: TGTGCCAGCAGCCAAGAACGGACAGCTGATGAAAAACTGTTTTTT.

The J gene is TRBJ1-4, the V gene TRBV5-1, with a tentative D call TRBD1 (6 bases). This CDR3 has 14 amino acids. Germline V CDR1 and CDR2: SGHRS, YFSETQ. The germline V and J ends were trimmed by 2 bases and 6 bases, with 11 bases remaining between them. CDR3 amino acids: CASSLEQGYEKLFF. In DNA, the CDR3 is TGCGCCAGCAGCTTAGAACAGGGATATGAAAAACTGTTTTTT.

The V call is TRBV28, the J call TRBJ2-7; 7 bases match TRBD1. After removal of 3 bases from V and 9 bases from J, the junction contained 8 bases not matched to a gene. The CDR3 is made up of 13 amino acids. CDR1 MDHEN and CDR2 SYDVKM come from the germline V gene. CDR3 region: CASSFRQGGWQYF. In nucleotides, the CDR3 is TGTGCCAGCAGTTTCAGACAGGGTGGGTGGCAGTACTTC.

The gene calls are TRBV30 and TRBJ1-6, with D possibly matching TRBD1 (5 bases). V was trimmed by 0 bases and J by 9 bases, leaving 12 bases between them. Per germline, CDR1 GTSNPN and CDR2 SVGIG (reference sequence). The CDR3 runs to 14 residues. DNA for the CDR3: TGTGCCTGGAGTGTACCGGGGGAGGGTTCACCCCTCCACTTT. It encodes CAWSVPGEGSPLHF. Full variable domain (rest looked up from reference TRBV30 and TRBJ1-6): SQTIHQWPATLVQPVGSPLSLECTVEGTSNPNLYWYRQAAGRGLQLLFYSVGIGQISSEVPQNLSASRPQDRQFILSSKKLLLSDSGFYLCAWSVPGEGSPLHFGNGTRLTVT.

This clone was picked up one time. The rearrangement uses TRBV12-3 or TRBV12-4 and TRBJ2-7; D unclear. This CDR3 has 12 residues. Trimming took off 3 bases at V and 4 bases at J, with 7 bases between the two ends. CDR3: CASSFDGYEQYF. The CDR3, as DNA: TGTGCCAGCAGTTTCGACGGGTACGAGCAGTACTTC.

The genes are TRBV5-4 and TRBJ2-3; TRBD1 agrees at 7 bases. J was trimmed by 1 base and V by 0 bases; bases with no gene match: 5. Germline V gives CDR1 SGHNT, CDR2 YYREEE (reference sequence). The CDR3 runs to 16 residues. CDR3 in amino acids: CASSLAIGGRTDTQYF. CDR3 in DNA: TGTGCCAGCAGCTTGGCAATAGGGGGCCGCACAGATACGCAGTATTTT.

Here the CDR3 reads CASSLLAGGDEQYF. The CDR3 DNA reads as TGTGCCAGCAGTCTACTAGCGGGAGGAGACGAGCAGTACTTC. The gene calls are TRBV6-2 or TRBV6-3 and TRBJ2-7; 12 nucleotides agree with TRBD2. The junction had 4 bases not matched to a gene; V was cut back by 5 bases and J by 5 bases. The germline gives CDR1 MNHEY, CDR2 SVGEGT. The CDR3 length is 14 residues.

The chain employs TRBV30 and TRBJ2-7; 10 bases align to TRBD2. V gave up 8 bases and J gave up 3 bases; unmatched junction bases: 7. CDR1 is GTSNPN and CDR2 is SVGIG in the germline V gene (reference sequence). This CDR3 spans 13 amino acids. The CDR3 DNA is TGTGCCGGATCTAGCGGGAGTATCTACGAGCAGTACTTC. This encodes CAGSSGSIYEQYF.

The chain couples TRBV5-4 to TRBJ2-1; D unclear. Germline lookup yields CDR1 SGHNT and CDR2 YYREEE (reference sequence). V lost 3 bases, J lost 7 bases, and 11 bases lay in between. The CDR3 covers 13 residues. CDR3 sequence (DNA): TGTGCCAGCAGCTCCGCAACAAGAAATGAGCAGTTCTTC. Translation gives CASSSATRNEQFF. The full variable domain, in which reference TRBV5-4 and TRBJ2-1 provide the parts outside the CDR3, is ETGVTQSPTHLIKTRGQQVTLRCSSQSGHNTVSWYQQALGQGPQFIFQYYREEENGRGNFPPRFSGLQFPNYSSELNVNALELDDSALYLCASSSATRNEQFFGPGTRLTVL.

V is TRBV27 and J is TRBJ2-7; 9 bases line up with TRBD2. The V and J ends lost 0 bases and 4 bases, in that order; junction bases with no gene match: 4. Germline-derived CDR1 and CDR2 are MNHEY and SMNVEV (reference sequence). The CDR3 contains 15 residues. CDR3 sequence: CASSLSLAGGYEQYF. The CDR3 DNA follows: TGTGCCAGCAGTTTATCACTAGCGGGTGGATACGAGCAGTACTTC.

The chain carries TRBV5-5 and TRBJ1-2; 7 bases align to TRBD1. Germline V gene data show CDR1 as SGHKS and CDR2 as YYEKEE (reference sequence). CDR3 length equals 15 residues. V trimming: 6 bases; J trimming: 8 bases; junction bases outside the gene matches: 16. The CDR3 sequence: CASNARGGQDRGYTF. In DNA form, the CDR3 reads TGTGCCAGCAACGCGCGCGGCGGACAGGATCGAGGCTACACCTTC.